What follows is one TCR beta chain and its context. Profiling relied on immunoSEQ multiplex PCR, and the TCRdb table lists in-frame clones only, not all of them. The repertoire holds roughly 81,000 clones, just over 85% seen once, with roughly 4.9% in the top ten. The sample belongs to a study of technical replicates of blood from a few donors. The sequence was collected from a human donor in good health. Some clones in this sample may be carry-over from other donors' samples. Sequencing input: PBMCs.

In DNA, the CDR3 is TGTGCCAGCAGCTTGGTGGGGACTAAAGAGCAGTTCTTC. Its translation: CASSLVGTKEQFF. This chain links TRBV5-4 with TRBJ2-1; 7 positions match TRBD2. V lost 0 bases and J lost 10; bases outside the gene matches: 4. The CDR3 runs to 13 residues. CDR1 and CDR2 from the germline V gene are SGHNT and YYREEE (reference sequence).